The 32 T cell receptor beta chains reported below all come from one sample, sequenced in a study of shared T cell receptors in the human thymus. Assay used: immunoSEQ multiplex PCR; TCRdb lists only in-frame clones, some missing. Among over 650,000 clones listed, 87% were seen once. The sample also formed part of further work on human thymus T cells.

Sequences were obtained from thymocytes. Every receptor here comes from a boy in the first two years of life with a congenital heart defect.

The V call is TRBV28, the J call TRBJ1-3, with a possible D match to TRBD1 (6 bases). The germline CDR1 and CDR2 sequences are MDHEN and SYDVKM. Deletions cut 7 bases from V and 5 bases from J, with 9 bases between. The CDR3 has 12 amino acids. CDR3 residues: CASKGQRNTIYF. In nucleotides, the CDR3 is TGTGCCAGCAAAGGACAGAGAAACACCATATATTTT.

This chain connects TRBV5-1 to TRBJ2-7, with 7 bases that match TRBD1. Losses at the gene ends were 4 bases for V and 6 bases for J; bases not matched to a gene: 16. Germline V gene data show CDR1 as SGHRS and CDR2 as YFSETQ. The length of the CDR3 is 16 residues. This CDR3 reads CASSARGQAARSEQYF. The CDR3 DNA is TGCGCCAGCAGCGCCCGAGGACAGGCAGCTAGGAGCGAGCAGTACTTC.

The J gene is TRBJ1-5, the V gene TRBV2; tentative D call: TRBD1 (5 bases). The CDR3 extends over 13 amino acids. The ends were cut back, 6 bases at V and 5 bases at J, with 11 bases in the middle. In germline, CDR1 is SNHLY, CDR2 FYNNEI. CDR3 DNA sequence: TGTGCCAGCAGCTTCAGGGTTCATCAGCCCCAGCATTTT. It specifies CASSFRVHQPQHF. The whole variable domain, remainder taken from reference TRBV2 and TRBJ1-5, is EPEVTQTPSHQVTQMGQEVILRCVPISNHLYFYWYRQILGQKVEFLVSFYNNEISEKSEIFDDQFSVERPDGSNFTLKIRSTKLEDSAMYFCASSFRVHQPQHFGDGTRLSIL.

This rearrangement joins TRBV14 to TRBJ1-6; no reliable D call. The V end lost 10 bases, the J end lost 13 bases, and 8 bases lay between the germline ends. Germline V lookup: CDR1 SGHDN, CDR2 FVKESK. There are 9 residues in the CDR3. Written as DNA, the CDR3 is TGTGCCAACTTTCGGCCCCTCCACTTT. Translating it yields CANFRPLHF.

The V and J genes are TRBV4-1 and TRBJ2-7, with 8 bases identical to TRBD1. After removal of 0 bases from V and 1 base from J, the junction contained 11 bases not matched to a gene. Germline V lookup: CDR1 MGHRA, CDR2 YSYEKL. This CDR3 has 18 amino acids. The CDR3 is CASSQDEVTGQGSYEQYF. The CDR3 DNA follows: TGCGCCAGCAGCCAAGATGAGGTAACAGGACAGGGATCCTACGAGCAGTACTTC.

The chain links TRBV9 to TRBJ2-1, with 10 bases aligning to TRBD2. J was trimmed by 1 base and V by 3 bases; bases with no gene match: 7. Per the germline V gene, CDR1 is SGDLS and CDR2 is YYNGEE. The CDR3 sequence is 17 residues long. The CDR3 nucleotides read TGTGCCAGCAGCGGTCTAGCGGGAGAAGTGTCCTACAATGAGCAGTTCTTC. Protein product: CASSGLAGEVSYNEQFF.

This clone was detected only once. The chain carries TRBV9 and TRBJ1-4; possibly TRBD1 for D (6 bases). The CDR3 has 14 amino acids. The germline V gene has CDR1 SGDLS and CDR2 YYNGEE. Trimming left V 4 bases short and J 7 bases short, with 14 bases between. Written as DNA, the CDR3 is TGTGCCAGCAGCAGTCGGACAGACGGTGAAAAACTGTTTTTT. Residues: CASSSRTDGEKLFF.

This clone was picked up one time. The V gene is TRBV5-6, the J gene TRBJ2-7; 8 bases map to TRBD1. Germline-derived CDR1 and CDR2 are SGHDT and YYEEEE. The CDR3 length is 15 residues. V dropped 0 bases and J dropped 2; count of bases not matched to a gene: 4. The CDR3 spells CASSLGQGPPYEQYF. CDR3 nucleotides: TGTGCCAGCAGCTTGGGACAGGGGCCACCCTACGAGCAGTACTTC.

The rearrangement joins TRBV6-1 to TRBJ2-3; 7 nucleotides match TRBD1. The CDR3 extends over 15 amino acids. The germline V gene has CDR1 MNHNS and CDR2 SASEGT. The V gene end was trimmed by 3 bases and the J gene end by 0 bases; junction bases not matched to a gene: 3. The CDR3 loop is CASSEGQTSTDTQYF. The CDR3 region has the DNA TGTGCCAGCAGTGAGGGACAGACTAGCACAGATACGCAGTATTTT.

Turning to this clone: The sample holds other DNA sequences that translate to the same CDR3. The chain is built from TRBV27 and TRBJ1-5; D is possibly TRBD1 (6 bases). Trimming cost V 3 bases and J 4 bases, with 7 bases left between them. CDR1 is MNHEY, CDR2 SMNVEV, per germline (reference sequence). The CDR3 has 13 amino acids. The CDR3 nucleotides read TGTGCCAGCAGTTTTAGGGGGAATCAGCCCCAGCATTTT. This translates into CASSFRGNQPQHF.

This clone was detected only once. The chain carries TRBV9 and TRBJ2-3; 10 bases line up with TRBD1. Germline CDR1 SGDLS, CDR2 YYNGEE. Trimming took 3 bases from V and 2 from J; bases not matched to a gene: 6. This CDR3 is built from 16 residues. The DNA of the CDR3 is TGTGCCAGCAGCGGAGACAGGGGGCGAACCACAGATACGCAGTATTTT. Its protein product is CASSGDRGRTTDTQYF.

This chain uses TRBV27 with TRBJ2-7; 12 bases agree with TRBD2. In germline, CDR1 is MNHEY, CDR2 SMNVEV (reference sequence). Losses at the gene ends were 4 bases for V and 2 bases for J; bases not matched to a gene: 3. This CDR3 is built from 15 residues. CDR3 amino acids: CASSSSGGVTYEQYF. The CDR3 DNA follows: TGTGCCAGCAGTTCTAGCGGGGGGGTAACCTACGAGCAGTACTTC.

The chain uses TRBV18 and TRBJ1-1; D gene unclear. The CDR3 runs 12 residues. Germline V gives CDR1 KGHSH, CDR2 LQKENI. Trimming took 6 bases from V and 11 from J, leaving 16 bases between them. The CDR3 is CASSLDTVTAFF. The CDR3 nucleotides are TGTGCCAGCTCGCTCGACACAGTTACGGCTTTCTTT. Full variable domain (outside the CDR3, taken from reference TRBV18 and TRBJ1-1): NAGVMQNPRHLVRRRGQEARLRCSPMKGHSHVYWYRQLPEEGLKFMVYLQKENIIDESGMPKERFSAEFPKEGPSILRIQQVVRGDSAAYFCASSLDTVTAFFGQGTRLTVV.

V gene TRBV10-3 combines with J gene TRBJ1-2, with TRBD1 identical over 7 bases. The CDR3 totals 15 residues. The J segment lost 3 bases and the V segment lost 0 bases, leaving 4 bases of the junction unmatched. The germline V gene has CDR1 ENHRY and CDR2 SYGVKD. CDR3 sequence (DNA): TGTGCCATCAGTGAGTCGGCCAGGGGGGACTATGGCTACACCTTC. Translation gives CAISESARGDYGYTF.

The chain links TRBV5-1 to TRBJ1-4, with 7 bases identical to TRBD1. The CDR3 length is 15 residues. The V gene end was trimmed by 3 bases and the J gene end by 0 bases; junction bases not matched to a gene: 2. CDR1 is SGHRS, CDR2 YFSETQ, per germline. As DNA, the CDR3 is TGCGCCAGCAGCTCAACAGGGGCAACTAATGAAAAACTGTTTTTT. Protein sequence: CASSSTGATNEKLFF.

J is TRBJ2-5 and V is TRBV25-1, with TRBD1 as a possible D gene (6 bases). V was shortened by 2 bases and J by 4 bases, with 8 bases between the two germline ends. From germline, CDR1 is MGHDK and CDR2 SYGVNS. CDR3 length equals 13 residues. CDR3 residues: CASSEAQGETQYF. CDR3 sequence (DNA): TGTGCCAGCAGTGAAGCACAGGGAGAGACCCAGTACTTC.

The V and J genes are TRBV2 and TRBJ2-2; 10 bases agree with TRBD2. V shed 6 bases, J shed 1 base, and the junction held 8 bases outside the gene matches. From germline, CDR1 is SNHLY and CDR2 FYNNEI. The CDR3 length is 17 residues. This CDR3 reads CASRDSGRRGNTGELFF. As DNA, the CDR3 is TGTGCCAGCAGAGATAGCGGGAGGCGTGGGAACACCGGGGAGCTGTTTTTT.

The V gene is TRBV4-3, the J gene TRBJ1-2; D ambiguous. CDR1 is LGHNA and CDR2 is YSLEER in the germline V gene. The V end lost 4 bases, the J end lost 0 bases, and 12 bases lay between the germline ends. The CDR3 is made up of 15 amino acids. Here the CDR3 DNA reads TGCGCCAGCAGCCCCCGGGTTCGAGCTAACTATGGCTACACCTTC. Translation: CASSPRVRANYGYTF.

The genes are TRBV9 and TRBJ1-2; maybe TRBD1 (6 bases). CDR1 and CDR2 from the germline V gene are SGDLS and YYNGEE. The CDR3 loop spans 15 amino acids. V lost 3 bases and J lost 2, with 14 bases in between. CDR3 sequence: CASSGGGASNYGYTF. As DNA, the CDR3 is TGTGCCAGCAGCGGCGGGGGGGCATCCAACTATGGCTACACCTTC.

The chain carries TRBV27 and TRBJ2-7; TRBD1 might be the D (6 bases). The CDR3 is 13 amino acids. Between the trimmed V and J ends, which lost 6 bases and 6 bases, there was a span of 15 bases. Germline values: CDR1 MNHEY, CDR2 SMNVEV (reference sequence). In DNA, the CDR3 is TGTGCCAGCAGCGCACAGGGTATGGTCGAGCAGTACTTC. This gives the protein CASSAQGMVEQYF.

This chain connects TRBV5-6 to TRBJ1-3; weak D call: TRBD1 (5 bases). CDR3 size: 16 residues. V lost 3 bases to trimming and J lost 4 bases, with 17 bases between them. Germline V gene sequence: CDR1 SGHDT, CDR2 YYEEEE. CDR3 region: CASSWGGLARGNTIYF. CDR3 DNA: TGTGCCAGCAGCTGGGGGGGGTTGGCCCGGGGAAACACCATATATTTT.

This clone was counted between two and nine times. This chain links TRBV28 with TRBJ2-7, with D possibly TRBD2 on 6 matching bases. This CDR3 comprises 11 residues. With 7 bases removed from V and 7 bases from J, the gap between germline ends came to 11 bases. The germline gives CDR1 MDHEN, CDR2 SYDVKM. CDR3 nucleotides: TGTGCCAGCACAAATCGGGGGGAGCAGTACTTC. As protein: CASTNRGEQYF.

This chain links TRBV29-1 with TRBJ2-1; the D is unclear. CDR1 and CDR2 (germline): SQVTM, ANQGSEA. The CDR3 runs to 11 residues. V was clipped by 1 base and J by 13 bases, with 11 bases between them. The CDR3 spells CSVEGLLEQFF. CDR3 bases: TGCAGCGTTGAAGGGTTACTTGAACAGTTCTTC.

This sequence joins TRBV28 and TRBJ2-7; 7 bases fit TRBD2. The CDR3 covers 14 residues. With V trimmed by 3 bases and J by 3 bases, 5 bases remained unmatched. CDR1 and CDR2 (germline): MDHEN, SYDVKM. CDR3 amino acids: CASSFRLADYEQYF. The CDR3 nucleotides are TGTGCCAGCAGTTTTAGGCTAGCGGACTACGAGCAGTACTTC.

The chain couples TRBV28 to TRBJ2-7, with TRBD2 matching 14 bases. Germline lookup yields CDR1 MDHEN and CDR2 SYDVKM. V shed 5 bases and J 3 bases; nucleotides not matched to a gene: 3. The CDR3 covers 15 residues. The CDR3 coding sequence is TGTGCCAGCAGTCCCGGGACTAGCGGGAGCTACGAGCAGTACTTC. Protein sequence: CASSPGTSGSYEQYF. Full variable domain (remainder filled in from reference TRBV28 and TRBJ2-7): DVKVTQSSRYLVKRTGEKVFLECVQDMDHENMFWYRQDPGLGLRLIYFSYDVKMKEKGDIPEGYSVSREKKERFSLILESASTNQTSMYLCASSPGTSGSYEQYFGPGTRLTVT.

This chain joins TRBV2 and TRBJ2-6; TRBD1 agrees at 8 bases. V shed 5 bases and J 0 bases; nucleotides not matched to a gene: 12. The germline gives CDR1 SNHLY, CDR2 FYNNEI. The CDR3 consists of 19 residues. Written as DNA, the CDR3 is TGTGCCAGCAGTCCCTTGACAGGGGACCTCCGCTCTGGGGCCAACGTCCTGACTTTC. This sequence encodes CASSPLTGDLRSGANVLTF. Full variable domain (missing parts from reference TRBV2 and TRBJ2-6): EPEVTQTPSHQVTQMGQEVILRCVPISNHLYFYWYRQILGQKVEFLVSFYNNEISEKSEIFDDQFSVERPDGSNFTLKIRSTKLEDSAMYFCASSPLTGDLRSGANVLTFGAGSRLTVL.

This chain joins TRBV30 and TRBJ2-3; a possible D gene is TRBD1 (5 bases). The germline CDR1 and CDR2 sequences are GTSNPN and SVGIG (reference sequence). The CDR3 loop spans 13 amino acids. With 3 bases removed from V and 5 bases from J, the gap between germline ends came to 12 bases. CDR3 DNA sequence: TGTGCCTGGAGACAGGTCTTGGAAGATACGCAGTATTTT. Its translation is CAWRQVLEDTQYF. The full variable domain, rest sourced from reference TRBV30 and TRBJ2-3, is SQTIHQWPATLVQPVGSPLSLECTVEGTSNPNLYWYRQAAGRGLQLLFYSVGIGQISSEVPQNLSASRPQDRQFILSSKKLLLSDSGFYLCAWRQVLEDTQYFGPGTRLTVL.

The chain combines TRBV28 with TRBJ2-6; weak D call: TRBD1 (5 bases). This CDR3 contains 15 residues. Between the trimmed V and J ends, which lost 7 bases and 0 bases, there was a span of 10 bases. Per germline, CDR1 MDHEN and CDR2 SYDVKM. As DNA, the CDR3 is TGTGCCAGCAAACGACAGAGCTCTGGGGCCAACGTCCTGACTTTC. Amino acid sequence: CASKRQSSGANVLTF.

The chain joins TRBV19 to TRBJ2-5, with 10 nucleotides matching TRBD2. The CDR3 is 16 amino acids. CDR1 and CDR2 from the germline V gene are LNHDA and SQIVND (reference sequence). V lost 3 bases to trimming and J lost 7 bases; unmatched junction nucleotides: 11. The CDR3: CASSISWTSGIGTQYF. For the CDR3, the DNA is TGTGCCAGTAGTATTTCTTGGACTAGCGGTATCGGGACCCAGTACTTC.

This clone was detected only once. The chain employs TRBV14 and TRBJ1-1; TRBD1 is a possible D gene (5 bases). CDR3 length: 16 amino acids. Germline CDR1 SGHDN, CDR2 FVKESK. The ends were cut back, 1 base at V and 3 bases at J, with 15 bases in the middle. CDR3: CASSQGTTVRDTEAFF. The DNA for the CDR3 is TGTGCCAGCAGCCAAGGGACGACAGTAAGGGACACTGAAGCTTTCTTT.

This sequence joins TRBV29-1 and TRBJ1-2, with no clear D. The CDR3 has 15 amino acids. V was trimmed by 0 bases and J by 8 bases, leaving 19 bases between them. The V gene's germline CDR1 is SQVTM and CDR2 ANQGSEA. DNA of the CDR3: TGCAGCGTTGAAGATCCCGATAAGACGGGAGGAGGCTACACCTTC. Its translation is CSVEDPDKTGGGYTF.

The V and J genes are TRBV5-1 and TRBJ2-7; perhaps TRBD1 as D (5 bases). Germline CDR1 SGHRS, CDR2 YFSETQ. The CDR3 extends over 13 amino acids. Trimming shortened V by 0 bases and J by 4 bases, and 8 bases separated the two germline ends. The CDR3 reads CASSLGQRYEQYF. In DNA form, the CDR3 reads TGCGCCAGCAGCTTGGGACAGAGGTACGAGCAGTACTTC.